The clone carrying this T cell receptor (beta chain) showed up just once. The sample belongs to a study of blood T cell repertoires in COVID-19. Study context: Sources were T cells, B-cell-depleted T cells, or PBMCs; the material itself was cDNA or gDNA.

Study processing details: Estimation of nucleated cell counts was performed using reference gene primer amplification. Sequencing was performed with immunoSEQ multiplex PCR; in TCRdb, only in-frame clones are kept and a portion is missing. The V and J calls and the clone size are those of that table, but D and trimming were determined from the DNA. The profile shows under 200,000 clones, more than 75% of them singletons. The Seattle site enrolled patients during active infection and followed them longitudinally. This CDR3 spans 17 amino acids. Germline V gene sequence: CDR1 LNHNV, CDR2 YYDKDF (reference sequence). Trimming took 0 bases from V and 4 from J; bases not matched to a gene: 7.

The sequencing sample was made of peripheral blood. This TCR was recovered from a woman between 45 and 65 years old with COVID-19, enrolled during active disease. The V and J genes are TRBV15 and TRBJ2-1, with 9 positions matching TRBD2. DNA for the CDR3: TGTGCCACCAGCAGAGATTCCGGCGGGGGGGTTTACAATGAGCAGTTCTTC. Its protein is CATSRDSGGGVYNEQFF.